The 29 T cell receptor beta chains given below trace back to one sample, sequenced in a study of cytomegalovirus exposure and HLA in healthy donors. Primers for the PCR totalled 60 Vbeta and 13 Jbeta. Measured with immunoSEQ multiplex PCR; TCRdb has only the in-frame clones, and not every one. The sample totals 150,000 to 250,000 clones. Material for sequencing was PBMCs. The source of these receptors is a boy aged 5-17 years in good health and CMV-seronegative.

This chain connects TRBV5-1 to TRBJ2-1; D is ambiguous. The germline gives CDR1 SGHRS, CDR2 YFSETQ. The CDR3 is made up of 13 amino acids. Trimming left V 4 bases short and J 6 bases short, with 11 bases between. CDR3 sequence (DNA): TGCGCCAGCAGCCTTTCTAATGGCAATGAGCAGTTCTTC. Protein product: CASSLSNGNEQFF. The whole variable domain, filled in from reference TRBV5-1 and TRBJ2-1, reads KAGVTQTPRYLIKTRGQQVTLSCSPISGHRSVSWYQQTPGQGLQFLFEYFSETQRNKGNFPGRFSGRQFSNSRSEMNVSTLELGDSALYLCASSLSNGNEQFFGPGTRLTVL.

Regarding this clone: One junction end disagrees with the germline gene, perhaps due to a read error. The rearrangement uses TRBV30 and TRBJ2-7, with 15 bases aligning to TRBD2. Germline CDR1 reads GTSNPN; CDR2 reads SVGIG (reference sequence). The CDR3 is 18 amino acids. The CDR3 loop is CARSARTSGGARSYEQYF. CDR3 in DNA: TGTGCCCGGAGTGCCAGGACTAGCGGGGGGGCTCGATCCTACGAGCAGTACTTC.

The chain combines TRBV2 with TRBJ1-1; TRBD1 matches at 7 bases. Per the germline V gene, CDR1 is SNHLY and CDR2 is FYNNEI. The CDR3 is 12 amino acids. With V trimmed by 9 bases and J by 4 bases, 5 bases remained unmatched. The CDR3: CARTGSGTEAFF. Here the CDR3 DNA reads TGTGCCAGGACAGGGTCGGGCACTGAAGCTTTCTTT.

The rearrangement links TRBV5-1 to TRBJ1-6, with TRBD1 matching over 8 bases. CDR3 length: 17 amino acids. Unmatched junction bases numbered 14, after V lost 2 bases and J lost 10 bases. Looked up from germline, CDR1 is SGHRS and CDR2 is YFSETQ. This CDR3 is CASSLDLQGVRGSPLHF. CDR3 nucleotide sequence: TGCGCCAGCAGCTTAGATCTACAGGGGGTGCGGGGGTCACCCCTCCACTTT.

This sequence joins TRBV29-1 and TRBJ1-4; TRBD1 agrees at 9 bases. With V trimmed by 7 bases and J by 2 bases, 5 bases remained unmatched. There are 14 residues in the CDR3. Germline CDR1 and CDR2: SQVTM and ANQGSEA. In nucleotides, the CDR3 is TGCAGCGGGAGGACAGGGGTTACTAATGAAAAACTGTTTTTT. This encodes CSGRTGVTNEKLFF.

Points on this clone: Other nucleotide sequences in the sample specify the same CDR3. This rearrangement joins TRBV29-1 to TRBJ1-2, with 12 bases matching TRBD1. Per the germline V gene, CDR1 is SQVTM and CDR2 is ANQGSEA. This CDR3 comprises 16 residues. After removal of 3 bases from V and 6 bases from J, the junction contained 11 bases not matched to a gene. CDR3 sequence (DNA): TGCAGCGTTGACTCATCGGGACAGGGGGCCGGTAATGGCTACACCTTC. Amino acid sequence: CSVDSSGQGAGNGYTF.

CDR3 nucleotides: TGCAGCGTGAAGGAGGGGTGGGATACGCAGTATTTT. It specifies CSVKEGWDTQYF. The genes are TRBV29-1 and TRBJ2-3; a possible D gene is TRBD2 (6 bases). The V gene's germline CDR1 is SQVTM and CDR2 ANQGSEA. V dropped 6 bases and J dropped 6 bases, with 13 bases sitting between them. The CDR3 length is 12 residues.

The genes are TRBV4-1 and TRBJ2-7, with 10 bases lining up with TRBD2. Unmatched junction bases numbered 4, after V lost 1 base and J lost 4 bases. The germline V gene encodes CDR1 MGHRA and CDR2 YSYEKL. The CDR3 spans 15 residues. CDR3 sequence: CASSQVPSGGYEQYF. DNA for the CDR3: TGCGCCAGCAGCCAAGTTCCTAGCGGGGGATACGAGCAGTACTTC.

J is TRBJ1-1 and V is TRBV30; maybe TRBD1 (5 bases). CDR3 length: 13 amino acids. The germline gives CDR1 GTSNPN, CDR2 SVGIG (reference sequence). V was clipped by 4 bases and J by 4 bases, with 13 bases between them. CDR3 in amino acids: CAWTVQGITEAFF. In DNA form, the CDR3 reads TGTGCCTGGACCGTGCAGGGAATCACTGAAGCTTTCTTT.

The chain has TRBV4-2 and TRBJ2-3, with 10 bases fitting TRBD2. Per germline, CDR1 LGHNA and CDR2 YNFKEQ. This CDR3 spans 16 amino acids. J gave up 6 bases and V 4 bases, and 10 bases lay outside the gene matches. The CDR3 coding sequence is TGTGCCAGCAGCCCTATGAGCGGGGGGGCAGAGGATACGCAGTATTTT. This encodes CASSPMSGGAEDTQYF.

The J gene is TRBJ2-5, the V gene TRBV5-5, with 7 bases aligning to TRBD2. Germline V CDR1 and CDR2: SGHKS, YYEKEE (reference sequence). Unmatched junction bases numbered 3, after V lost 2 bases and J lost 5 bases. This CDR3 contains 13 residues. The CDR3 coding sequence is TGTGCCAGCAGCTTTGGGGGGGAGGAGACCCAGTACTTC. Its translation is CASSFGGEETQYF. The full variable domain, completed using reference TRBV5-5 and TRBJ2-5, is DAGVTQSPTHLIKTRGQQVTLRCSPISGHKSVSWYQQVLGQGPQFIFQYYEKEERGRGNFPDRFSARQFPNYSSELNVNALLLGDSALYLCASSFGGEETQYFGPGTRLLVL.

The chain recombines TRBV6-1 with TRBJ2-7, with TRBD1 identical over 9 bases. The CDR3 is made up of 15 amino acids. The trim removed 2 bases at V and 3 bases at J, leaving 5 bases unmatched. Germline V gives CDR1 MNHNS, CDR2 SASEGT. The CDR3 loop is CASSEKGQGNYEQYF. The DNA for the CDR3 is TGTGCCAGCAGTGAAAAGGGACAGGGAAACTACGAGCAGTACTTC.

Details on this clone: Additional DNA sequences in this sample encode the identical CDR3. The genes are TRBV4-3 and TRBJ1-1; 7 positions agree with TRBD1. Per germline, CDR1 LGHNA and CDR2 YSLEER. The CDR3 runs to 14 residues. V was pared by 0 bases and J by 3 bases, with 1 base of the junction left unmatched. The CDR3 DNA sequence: TGCGCCAGCAGCCAAGAAACAGGGGACACTGAAGCTTTCTTT. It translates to CASSQETGDTEAFF.

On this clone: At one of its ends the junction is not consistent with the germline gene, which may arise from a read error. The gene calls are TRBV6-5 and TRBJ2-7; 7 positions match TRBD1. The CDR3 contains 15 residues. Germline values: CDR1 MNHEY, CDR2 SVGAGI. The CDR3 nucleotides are TGTGCCAGCAGCCGCCTTGCCGATTACAGGGGCGCGCTGAACTTC. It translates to CASSRLADYRGALNF.

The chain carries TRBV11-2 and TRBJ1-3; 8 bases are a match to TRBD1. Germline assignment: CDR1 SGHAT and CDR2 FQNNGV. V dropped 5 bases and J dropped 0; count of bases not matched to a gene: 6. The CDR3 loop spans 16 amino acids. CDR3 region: CASSLQGGTSGNTIYF. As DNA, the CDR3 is TGTGCCAGCAGCCTACAGGGGGGCACCTCTGGAAACACCATATATTTT.

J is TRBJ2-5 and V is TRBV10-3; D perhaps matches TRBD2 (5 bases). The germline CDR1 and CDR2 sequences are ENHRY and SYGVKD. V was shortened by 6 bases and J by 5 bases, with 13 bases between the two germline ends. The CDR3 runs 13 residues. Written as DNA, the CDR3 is TGTGCCATCAGAGGAGGAAATTTTGAGACCCAGTACTTC. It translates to CAIRGGNFETQYF.

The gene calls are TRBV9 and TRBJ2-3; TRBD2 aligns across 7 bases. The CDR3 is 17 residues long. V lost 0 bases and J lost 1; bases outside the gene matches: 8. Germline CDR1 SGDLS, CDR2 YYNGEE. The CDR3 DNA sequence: TGTGCCAGCAGCGTAGCCCCCCTAGCGGCCGGCACAGATACGCAGTATTTT. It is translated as CASSVAPLAAGTDTQYF.

The CDR3, as DNA: TGTGCCAGCAGCCAAAACACAGGGGGTAATGAGCAGTTCTTC. Translated: CASSQNTGGNEQFF. The chain links TRBV5-4 to TRBJ2-1; TRBD1 matches at 8 bases. The V segment lost 4 bases and the J segment 7 bases; nucleotides outside the gene matches: 7. Germline V gene data show CDR1 as SGHNT and CDR2 as YYREEE (reference sequence). The CDR3 is 14 residues long.

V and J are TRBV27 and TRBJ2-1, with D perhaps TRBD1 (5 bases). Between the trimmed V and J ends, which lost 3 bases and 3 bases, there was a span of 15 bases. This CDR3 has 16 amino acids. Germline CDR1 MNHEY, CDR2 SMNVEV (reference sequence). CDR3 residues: CASSLVGAPVYNEQFF. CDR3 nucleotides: TGTGCCAGCAGTTTGGTAGGGGCGCCAGTCTACAATGAGCAGTTCTTC.

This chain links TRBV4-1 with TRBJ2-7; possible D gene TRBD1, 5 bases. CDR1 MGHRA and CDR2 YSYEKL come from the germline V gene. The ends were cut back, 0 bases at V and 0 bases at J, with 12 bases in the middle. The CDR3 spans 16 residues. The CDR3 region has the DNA TGCGCCAGCAGCCAAGAAGGGGCAGTCCACTCCTACGAGCAGTACTTC. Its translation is CASSQEGAVHSYEQYF.

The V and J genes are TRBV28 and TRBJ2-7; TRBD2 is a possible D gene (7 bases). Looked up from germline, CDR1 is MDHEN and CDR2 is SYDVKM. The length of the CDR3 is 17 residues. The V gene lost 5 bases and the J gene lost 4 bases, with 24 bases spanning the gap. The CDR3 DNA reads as TGTGCCAGCAGTGCCTCCCCGGGGGGCCCCTGGGGGTACGAGCAGTACTTC. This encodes CASSASPGGPWGYEQYF.

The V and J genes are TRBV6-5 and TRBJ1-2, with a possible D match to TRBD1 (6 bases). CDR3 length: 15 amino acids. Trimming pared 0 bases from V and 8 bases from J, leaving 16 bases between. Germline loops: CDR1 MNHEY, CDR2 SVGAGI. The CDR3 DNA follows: TGTGCCAGCAGTTACTCGAATGCACAGGGAACCGGCTACACCTTC. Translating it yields CASSYSNAQGTGYTF.

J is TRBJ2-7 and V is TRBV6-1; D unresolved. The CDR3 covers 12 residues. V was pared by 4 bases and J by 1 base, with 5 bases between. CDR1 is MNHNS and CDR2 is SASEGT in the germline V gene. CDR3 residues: CASSARSYEQYF. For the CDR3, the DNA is TGTGCCAGCAGTGCTAGATCCTACGAGCAGTACTTC.

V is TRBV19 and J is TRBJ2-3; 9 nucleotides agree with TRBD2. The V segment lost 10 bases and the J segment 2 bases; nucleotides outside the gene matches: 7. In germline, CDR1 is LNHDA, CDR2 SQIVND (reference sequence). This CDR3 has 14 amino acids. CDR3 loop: CATRAGGTTDTQYF. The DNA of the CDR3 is TGTGCCACCCGAGCGGGGGGAACCACAGATACGCAGTATTTT. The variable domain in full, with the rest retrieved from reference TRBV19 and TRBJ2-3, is DGGITQSPKYLFRKEGQNVTLSCEQNLNHDAMYWYRQDPGQGLRLIYYSQIVNDFQKGDIAEGYSVSREKKESFPLTVTSAQKNPTAFYLCATRAGGTTDTQYFGPGTRLTVL.

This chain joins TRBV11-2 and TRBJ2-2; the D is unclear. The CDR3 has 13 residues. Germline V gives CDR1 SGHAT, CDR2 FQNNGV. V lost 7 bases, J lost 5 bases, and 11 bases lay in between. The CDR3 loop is CASTSYGTGELFF. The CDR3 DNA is TGTGCCAGCACCAGCTACGGGACCGGGGAGCTGTTTTTT. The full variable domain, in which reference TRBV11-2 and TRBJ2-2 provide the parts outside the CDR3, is EAGVAQSPRYKIIEKRQSVAFWCNPISGHATLYWYQQILGQGPKLLIQFQNNGVVDDSQLPKDRFSAERLKGVDSTLKIQPAKLEDSAVYLCASTSYGTGELFFGEGSRLTVL.

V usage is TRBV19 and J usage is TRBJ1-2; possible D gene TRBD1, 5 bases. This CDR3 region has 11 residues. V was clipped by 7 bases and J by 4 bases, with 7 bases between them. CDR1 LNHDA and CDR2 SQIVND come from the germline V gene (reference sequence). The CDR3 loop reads CASNRGYGYTF. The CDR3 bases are TGTGCCAGTAATAGGGGCTATGGCTACACCTTC.

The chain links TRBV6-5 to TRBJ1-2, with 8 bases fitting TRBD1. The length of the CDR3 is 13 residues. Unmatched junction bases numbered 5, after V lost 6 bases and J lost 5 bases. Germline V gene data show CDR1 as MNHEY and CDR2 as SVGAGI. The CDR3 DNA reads TGTGCCAGCAGGGGGACAGGAGGTTATGGCTACACCTTC. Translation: CASRGTGGYGYTF.

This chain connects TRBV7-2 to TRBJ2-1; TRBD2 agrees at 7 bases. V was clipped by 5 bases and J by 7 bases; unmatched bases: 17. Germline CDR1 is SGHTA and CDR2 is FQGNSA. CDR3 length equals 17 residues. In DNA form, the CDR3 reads TGTGCCAGCAGCCTCCATACCCGAGCGGGGTTGGGAAATGAGCAGTTCTTC. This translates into CASSLHTRAGLGNEQFF.

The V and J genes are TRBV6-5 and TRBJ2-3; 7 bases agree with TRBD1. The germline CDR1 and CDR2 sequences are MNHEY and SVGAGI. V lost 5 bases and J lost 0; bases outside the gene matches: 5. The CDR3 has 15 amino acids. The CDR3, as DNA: TGTGCCAGCAGTCACGGGACAGTAAGCACAGATACGCAGTATTTT. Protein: CASSHGTVSTDTQYF.